This TCR beta chain originates from a study of blood T cell repertoires in COVID-19. For the study at large: Sites in the United States, Italy and Spain provided acute and convalescent COVID-19 samples. From T cells, B-cell-depleted T cells, or PBMCs came the material, which was cDNA or gDNA.

Seattle's enrolled individuals joined amid active infection and were then monitored longitudinally. Per the germline V gene, CDR1 is LGHNT and CDR2 is FRNRAP. This CDR3 region has 14 residues. V was clipped by 7 bases and J by 0 bases, with 9 bases between them. In the original analysis: Amplification from reference gene primers served as the basis for estimated nucleated cell counts. The protocol was immunoSEQ multiplex PCR, while the TCRdb copy is restricted to in-frame clones and leaves out a portion. The D gene and trimming were derived from the DNA, and the V and J assignments and clone size from that table. The sample consists of 210,000 or so clones, approximately 90% of them appearing once.

The specimen was peripheral blood. The gene calls are TRBV12-5 and TRBJ1-4; unclear D gene. The origin of this receptor is a young man with COVID-19, enrolled during active disease. CDR3 loop: CASANDATNEKLFF. The CDR3 nucleotides are TGTGCTAGTGCTAATGATGCAACTAATGAAAAACTGTTTTTT.